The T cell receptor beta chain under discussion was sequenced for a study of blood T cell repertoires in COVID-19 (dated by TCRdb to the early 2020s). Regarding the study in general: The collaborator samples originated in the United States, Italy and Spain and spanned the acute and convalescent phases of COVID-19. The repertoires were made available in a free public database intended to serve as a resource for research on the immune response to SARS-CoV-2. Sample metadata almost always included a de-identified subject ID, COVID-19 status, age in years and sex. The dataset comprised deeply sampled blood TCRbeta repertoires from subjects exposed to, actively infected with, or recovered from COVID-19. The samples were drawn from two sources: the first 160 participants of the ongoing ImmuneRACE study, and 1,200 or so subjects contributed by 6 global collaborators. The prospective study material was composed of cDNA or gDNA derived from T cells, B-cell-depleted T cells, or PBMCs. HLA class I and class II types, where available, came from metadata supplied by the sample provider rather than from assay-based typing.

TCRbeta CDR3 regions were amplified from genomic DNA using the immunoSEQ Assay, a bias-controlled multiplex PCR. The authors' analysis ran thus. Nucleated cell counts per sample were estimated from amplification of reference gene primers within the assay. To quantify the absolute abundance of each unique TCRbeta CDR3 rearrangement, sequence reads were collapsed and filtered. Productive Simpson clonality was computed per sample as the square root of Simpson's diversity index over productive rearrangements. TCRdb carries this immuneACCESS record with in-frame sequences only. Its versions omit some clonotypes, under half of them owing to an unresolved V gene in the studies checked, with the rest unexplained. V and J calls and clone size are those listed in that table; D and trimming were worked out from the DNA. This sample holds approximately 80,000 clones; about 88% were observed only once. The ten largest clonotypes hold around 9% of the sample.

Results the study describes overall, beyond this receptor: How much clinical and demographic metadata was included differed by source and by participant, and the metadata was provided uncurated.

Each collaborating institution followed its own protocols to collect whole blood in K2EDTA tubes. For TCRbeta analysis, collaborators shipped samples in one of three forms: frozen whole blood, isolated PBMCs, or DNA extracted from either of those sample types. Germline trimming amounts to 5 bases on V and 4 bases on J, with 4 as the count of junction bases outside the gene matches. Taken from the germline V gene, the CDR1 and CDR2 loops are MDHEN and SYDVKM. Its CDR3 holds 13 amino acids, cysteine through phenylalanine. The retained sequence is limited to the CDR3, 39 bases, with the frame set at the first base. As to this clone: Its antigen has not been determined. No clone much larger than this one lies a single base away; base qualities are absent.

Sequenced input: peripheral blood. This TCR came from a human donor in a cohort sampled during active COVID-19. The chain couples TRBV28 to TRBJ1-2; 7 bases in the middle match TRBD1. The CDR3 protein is CASSGQDPYGYTF. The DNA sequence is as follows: TGTGCCAGCAGTGGACAGGACCCCTATGGCTACACCTTC.